The 10 T cell receptor beta chains presented below share a single source sample, sequenced in a study of T cell clusters in autoimmune cytopenias. Some 39,000 genome equivalents of blood DNA were amplified for TRB. TRB rearrangements were amplified by touch-down multiplex PCR with mixed TRB-A/B primers. TCRdb reprocessed the multiplex PCR reads and stores each CDR3 protein as one record, lacking DNA. The listing contains around 5,000 distinct CDR3 sequences. A further study also used this sample, focusing on T cell repertoires in aging, cancer and after chemotherapy.

Sequencing used peripheral blood. The source of these receptors is a human donor in good health.

V gene TRBV6-1 combines with J gene TRBJ1-2; TCRdb calls TRBD1, which cannot be checked without DNA. The CDR3 totals 17 residues. Germline V gives CDR1 MNHNS, CDR2 SASEGT. The CDR3 here is CASSYPNRDRVEYGYTF.

Considering frequency, this clonotype is medium-sized. The rearrangement joins TRBV6-2 or TRBV6-3 to TRBJ2-7; TCRdb gives TRBD1 as the D gene, but with no DNA this cannot be confirmed. The CDR3 runs 14 residues. Germline CDR1 is MNHEY and CDR2 is SVGEGT. CDR3 region: CASSYSDRGYEQYF.

The rearrangement joins TRBV19 to TRBJ1-1; no DNA is available, so the TRBD1 call from TCRdb remains unchecked. The CDR3 is 15 residues long. Per germline, CDR1 LNHDA and CDR2 SQIVND (reference sequence). The CDR3 spells CASSIEGVRRTEAFF.

The chain uses TRBV6-4 and TRBJ2-1; TCRdb's D call, TRBD1, is unchecked because there is no DNA. From germline, CDR1 is MRHNA and CDR2 SNTAGT. CDR3 length equals 16 residues. This CDR3 is CASSDFGGAGGNEQFF.

This clonotype is called medium-sized based on its frequency. V is TRBV6-5 and J is TRBJ2-7; TCRdb's D call, TRBD1, is unchecked because there is no DNA. The CDR3 has 15 amino acids. CDR1 MNHEY and CDR2 SVGAGI come from the germline V gene. The CDR3: CASRFRDRASYEQYF.

The V and J genes are TRBV18 and TRBJ1-1; checking the TCRdb D call of TRBD1 is not possible without DNA. This CDR3 has 13 amino acids. Germline V gene lookup returns CDR1 KGHSH and CDR2 LQKENI. The CDR3 sequence: CASSPRQDTEAFF.

The chain links TRBV12-3 or TRBV12-4 to TRBJ1-5; the TCRdb D gene call, TRBD1, has no DNA to confirm it. The CDR3 is made up of 13 amino acids. The CDR3: CASTLGANQPQHF.

This chain connects TRBV12-3 or TRBV12-4 to TRBJ1-2; TCRdb indicates TRBD1, and absent DNA this call remains unverified. The length of the CDR3 is 14 residues. The CDR3 sequence: CASSIRVIRRGYTF.

This clonotype ranks as medium-sized in terms of frequency. This rearrangement joins TRBV6-2 or TRBV6-3 to TRBJ2-5; there is no DNA to check the TCRdb D call of TRBD2. Per germline, CDR1 MNHEY and CDR2 SVGEGT. This CDR3 spans 14 amino acids. The CDR3 sequence is CASSYTGGVETQYF.

The gene calls are TRBV6-5 and TRBJ2-7; TCRdb's assignment of TRBD1 cannot be checked, as there is no DNA. CDR1 is MNHEY, CDR2 SVGAGI, per germline. The CDR3 length is 14 residues. CDR3 sequence: CASSRDQGGYEQYF.